This T cell receptor (beta chain) was sequenced for a study of T cells expressing NK-cell markers. The wider study: Sorted CD3+CD56-NKG2C+, CD3+CD56+NKG2C+ and CD3+CD56+NKG2C- T cells supplied the TCR beta repertoires. Eight donors were sequenced, seven testing HCMV-seropositive and one testing seronegative. Study-level findings and limits: Four of the donors also had these clonotypes leading their CD3+CD56-NKG2C+ fraction.

Germline V lookup: CDR1 LNHNV, CDR2 YYDKDF (reference sequence). CDR3 size: 17 residues. Note on this clonotype: What it recognizes is unknown.

In generating TCR beta cDNA, 5'RACE template switching with UMIs was used. After re-calling the 5' RACE reads, TCRdb lists one entry per CDR3 protein, DNA absent. In all, the sample yields a few hundred thousand distinct CDR3 sequences. The V call is TRBV15, the J call TRBJ1-5. Sequencing was done on a sample of blood T cells: a sorted CD56 or NKG2C T cell subset, CD4+ or CD8+ T cells, or bulk PBMC T cells (not recorded which). The source of this sequence is a man aged 18 to 30 in good health. Here the CDR3 reads CATSRRPSTGSNQPQHF. Supplemented by reference TRBV15 and TRBJ1-5, the full variable domain reads DAMVIQNPRYQVTQFGKPVTLSCSQTLNHNVMYWYQQKSSQAPKLLFHYYDKDFNNEADTPDNFQSRRPNTSFCFLDIRSPGLGDTAMYLCATSRRPSTGSNQPQHFGDGTRLSIL.